Below are 26 T cell receptor beta chains sequenced from a single sample in a study of blood T cell repertoires in COVID-19. Repertoires were generated with immunoSEQ multiplex PCR, while TCRdb's copy carries only in-frame clones and drops some. The sample consists of hundreds of thousands of clones, under 90% of them appearing once. The source material was peripheral blood. The receptors originated from a man younger than 40 with active or convalescent COVID-19.

The chain recombines TRBV28 with TRBJ1-1, with a weak D call TRBD1 (6 bases). The CDR3 extends over 15 amino acids. Germline V CDR1 and CDR2: MDHEN, SYDVKM. V was cut by 5 bases and J by 4 bases, with 17 bases left in between. The CDR3 coding sequence is TGTGCCAGCAGTCCGCTACAGGGTCGGAGCACTGAAGCTTTCTTT. Protein product: CASSPLQGRSTEAFF.

This clone was seen more than once but under ten times. The gene calls are TRBV30 and TRBJ1-2, with D possibly being TRBD1 (5 bases). The CDR3 has 12 amino acids. Germline assignment: CDR1 GTSNPN and CDR2 SVGIG (reference sequence). The V gene lost 1 base and the J gene lost 8 bases, with 11 bases spanning the gap. The CDR3 nucleotides are TGTGCCTGGAGTGGGGGCCCAAGCGGCTACACCTTC. As protein: CAWSGGPSGYTF.

The CDR3 is CASSLASGGNYGYTF. In DNA, the CDR3 is TGTGCCAGCAGCTTAGCTTCGGGGGGTAACTATGGCTACACCTTC. V gene TRBV7-2 combines with J gene TRBJ1-2; D possibly corresponds to TRBD1 (5 bases). The germline CDR1 and CDR2 sequences are SGHTA and FQGNSA. Trimming shortened V by 0 bases and J by 1 base, and 9 bases separated the two germline ends. This CDR3 region has 15 residues.

This CDR3 is CASSITGHLYEQYF. The DNA of the CDR3 is TGCGCCAGCAGCATAACGGGACACCTATACGAGCAGTACTTC. The gene calls are TRBV5-1 and TRBJ2-7; TRBD1 might be the D (6 bases). Germline CDR1 SGHRS, CDR2 YFSETQ. V was clipped by 4 bases and J by 4 bases, with 15 bases between them. This CDR3 is built from 14 residues.

The chain uses TRBV15 and TRBJ2-1; TRBD1 aligns across 10 bases. The junction had 9 bases not matched to a gene; V was cut back by 1 base and J by 9 bases. The germline V gene encodes CDR1 LNHNV and CDR2 YYDKDF (reference sequence). This CDR3 contains 16 residues. CDR3 nucleotide sequence: TGTGCCACCAGCAGAGGGGACAGGGGTTTTACGGGTGAGCAGTTCTTC. Its translation is CATSRGDRGFTGEQFF.

V gene TRBV5-1 combines with J gene TRBJ2-1; TRBD2 agrees at 9 bases. V gave up 5 bases and J gave up 4 bases; unmatched junction bases: 4. The CDR3 runs 14 residues. CDR1 and CDR2 from the germline V gene are SGHRS and YFSETQ. CDR3 nucleotides: TGCGCCAGCAGAATAGCGGGAGCGTACAATGAGCAGTTCTTC. It yields the protein CASRIAGAYNEQFF.

The chain is built from TRBV4-1 and TRBJ2-7; D not resolved. Germline V lookup: CDR1 MGHRA, CDR2 YSYEKL. This CDR3 contains 13 residues. Trimming cost V 6 bases and J 2 bases, with 11 bases left between them. The CDR3 loop is CASSPAATYEQYF. The CDR3 DNA sequence: TGCGCCAGCAGTCCGGCGGCTACCTACGAGCAGTACTTC.

V is TRBV7-8 and J is TRBJ1-1; TRBD1 matches 7 bases. The J segment lost 11 bases and the V segment lost 4 bases, leaving 16 bases of the junction unmatched. The CDR3 is 15 amino acids. Germline V gene data show CDR1 as SGHVS and CDR2 as FQNEAQ. This CDR3 is CASSSYGTDILWAFF. In nucleotides, the CDR3 is TGTGCCAGCAGCTCTTACGGGACAGACATCTTATGGGCTTTCTTT.

This chain links TRBV3-1 (or the pseudogene TRBV3-2) with TRBJ2-5, with a possible D match to TRBD2 (5 bases). V was pared by 1 base and J by 6 bases, with 18 bases between. This CDR3 is built from 16 residues. CDR1 is LGHDT, CDR2 YNNKEL, per germline (reference sequence). The CDR3 is CASSQARLASGQTQYF. For the CDR3, the DNA is TGTGCCAGCAGCCAAGCCCGGTTAGCGTCCGGGCAGACCCAGTACTTC.

The chain has TRBV20-1 and TRBJ2-7; no clear D. This CDR3 contains 11 residues. Germline V lookup: CDR1 DFQATT, CDR2 SNEGSKA (reference sequence). V was pared by 6 bases and J by 3 bases, with 9 bases between. As DNA, the CDR3 is TGCAGTGCCTTAACTAACTACGAGCAGTACTTC. Residues: CSALTNYEQYF.

V usage is TRBV28 and J usage is TRBJ2-7; 8 bases agree with TRBD2. Trimming cost V 2 bases and J 7 bases; bases outside gene matches: 13. This CDR3 has 16 residues. In germline, CDR1 is MDHEN, CDR2 SYDVKM. DNA for the CDR3: TGTGCCAGCAGTTTACCCCCCCGGGGGGGGTTTGGGGAGCAGTACTTC. This encodes CASSLPPRGGFGEQYF. Full variable domain (outside the CDR3, taken from reference TRBV28 and TRBJ2-7): DVKVTQSSRYLVKRTGEKVFLECVQDMDHENMFWYRQDPGLGLRLIYFSYDVKMKEKGDIPEGYSVSREKKERFSLILESASTNQTSMYLCASSLPPRGGFGEQYFGPGTRLTVT.

The chain recombines TRBV3-1 (or the pseudogene TRBV3-2) with TRBJ1-1; the match to TRBD1 covers 9 bases. Germline loops: CDR1 LGHDT, CDR2 YNNKEL (reference sequence). CDR3 length equals 15 residues. Trimming cost V 4 bases and J 5 bases; bases outside gene matches: 8. CDR3 in DNA: TGTGCCAGCAGCCTGACACAGGGGGCCGGGACTGAAGCTTTCTTT. Residues: CASSLTQGAGTEAFF.

The rearrangement links TRBV5-1 to TRBJ2-6; 7 nucleotides agree with TRBD1. This CDR3 contains 15 residues. The ends lost 5 bases at V and 2 bases at J; junction bases unmatched: 4. The germline CDR1 and CDR2 sequences are SGHRS and YFSETQ. CDR3 residues: CASREQGAGANVLTF. The CDR3 bases are TGCGCCAGCAGGGAGCAGGGGGCTGGGGCCAACGTCCTGACTTTC.

J is TRBJ2-1 and V is TRBV19, with D tentatively TRBD2 (6 bases). V lost 1 base to trimming and J lost 7 bases, with 14 bases between them. CDR3 size: 15 residues. The germline V gene has CDR1 LNHDA and CDR2 SQIVND (reference sequence). CDR3 DNA sequence: TGTGCCAGTAGTATAGTTGGTAGCGGAACTAATGAGCAGTTCTTC. It is translated as CASSIVGSGTNEQFF.

V is TRBV7-2 and J is TRBJ1-3, with 11 bases aligning to TRBD1. With 3 bases clipped from V and 0 bases from J, the junction kept 10 bases outside the gene matches. Germline-derived CDR1 and CDR2 are SGHTA and FQGNSA. The CDR3 is 19 amino acids. CDR3 loop: CASSFFPGQGGLSGNTIYF. The CDR3, as DNA: TGTGCCAGCAGCTTTTTCCCGGGACAGGGGGGGCTCTCTGGAAACACCATATATTTT.

V and J are TRBV4-2 and TRBJ2-1; no definite D call. The CDR3 contains 14 residues. The germline V and J ends were trimmed by 1 base and 6 bases, with 10 bases remaining between them. Germline V gene sequence: CDR1 LGHNA, CDR2 YNFKEQ. The CDR3 spells CASSQAPPGNEQFF. The DNA for the CDR3 is TGTGCCAGCAGCCAAGCCCCCCCGGGCAATGAGCAGTTCTTC.

In this sample, this clone turned up a few times. This sequence joins TRBV9 and TRBJ2-7; a possible D gene is TRBD2 (5 bases). From germline, CDR1 is SGDLS and CDR2 YYNGEE. The length of the CDR3 is 14 residues. V was clipped by 2 bases and J by 5 bases, with 14 bases between them. The CDR3 nucleotides are TGTGCCAGCAGCGTTCAACCCCGGCGGGACGAGCAGTACTTC. It yields the protein CASSVQPRRDEQYF. Supplemented by reference TRBV9 and TRBJ2-7, the full variable domain reads DSGVTQTPKHLITATGQRVTLRCSPRSGDLSVYWYQQSLDQGLQFLIQYYNGEERAKGNILERFSAQQFPDLHSELNLSSLELGDSALYFCASSVQPRRDEQYFGPGTRLTVT.

The chain combines TRBV5-1 with TRBJ1-2; D may be TRBD1 (6 bases). Germline V gene sequence: CDR1 SGHRS, CDR2 YFSETQ. V lost 0 bases to trimming and J lost 7 bases, with 19 bases between them. This CDR3 has 16 amino acids. As DNA, the CDR3 is TGCGCCAGCAGCTTGGACGGGGACACGGTTTTTTTTGGCTACACCTTC. It translates to CASSLDGDTVFFGYTF.

This clone showed up just a few times. The chain is built from TRBV2 and TRBJ2-5; D perhaps matches TRBD2 (6 bases). The germline V gene encodes CDR1 SNHLY and CDR2 FYNNEI. CDR3 length: 13 residues. The V end lost 6 bases, the J end lost 5 bases, and 13 bases lay between the germline ends. The CDR3 region has the DNA TGTGCCAGCAGGGGAGGTTTGGTGGAGACCCAGTACTTC. This translates into CASRGGLVETQYF. Looking up the rest from reference TRBV2 and TRBJ2-5 gives the full variable domain: EPEVTQTPSHQVTQMGQEVILRCVPISNHLYFYWYRQILGQKVEFLVSFYNNEISEKSEIFDDQFSVERPDGSNFTLKIRSTKLEDSAMYFCASRGGLVETQYFGPGTRLLVL.

This chain connects TRBV4-3 to TRBJ2-7; 7 nucleotides agree with TRBD1. This CDR3 has 14 amino acids. In germline, CDR1 is LGHNA, CDR2 YSLEER. The ends lost 3 bases at V and 2 bases at J; junction bases unmatched: 4. CDR3 sequence: CASSQRQGPYEQYF. In DNA, the CDR3 is TGCGCCAGCAGCCAGCGACAGGGCCCCTACGAGCAGTACTTC.

The rearrangement joins TRBV28 to TRBJ2-7; weak D call: TRBD2 (5 bases). The ends were cut back, 9 bases at V and 1 base at J, with 13 bases in the middle. This CDR3 is built from 13 residues. CDR1 MDHEN and CDR2 SYDVKM come from the germline V gene. The CDR3 nucleotides read TGTGCCAGTTACGAGGGCGGATCCTACGAGCAGTACTTC. It codes for CASYEGGSYEQYF.

This chain links TRBV28 with TRBJ2-3, with TRBD2 identical over 9 bases. V shed 4 bases, J shed 1 base, and the junction held 3 bases outside the gene matches. CDR3 size: 15 residues. Per germline, CDR1 MDHEN and CDR2 SYDVKM. The CDR3 region is CASSSGGRGTDTQYF. CDR3 sequence (DNA): TGTGCCAGCAGTTCCGGCGGGAGGGGCACAGATACGCAGTATTTT.

V and J are TRBV6-5 and TRBJ1-3; D is ambiguous. The length of the CDR3 is 15 residues. CDR1 and CDR2 from the germline V gene are MNHEY and SVGAGI. The V end lost 7 bases, the J end lost 1 base, and 14 bases lay between the germline ends. CDR3 coding DNA: TGTGCCAGCAACCCCCCAGGTTGGTCTGGAAACACCATATATTTT. It specifies CASNPPGWSGNTIYF.

The genes are TRBV28 and TRBJ1-2; possible D gene TRBD1, 6 bases. Trimming pared 1 base from V and 8 bases from J, leaving 17 bases between. Germline V gene data show CDR1 as MDHEN and CDR2 as SYDVKM. This CDR3 is 15 amino acids long. The CDR3 region has the DNA TGTGCCAGCAGTTTATCTCCCAGGGGATCCTACGGCTACACCTTC. Translated: CASSLSPRGSYGYTF.

This chain connects TRBV27 to TRBJ1-5; no reliable D call. The V gene's germline CDR1 is MNHEY and CDR2 SMNVEV (reference sequence). The germline V and J ends were trimmed by 0 bases and 5 bases, with 14 bases remaining between them. The CDR3 is 16 amino acids. DNA of the CDR3: TGTGCCAGCAGTTTATCGACCGGGAACGGGTATCAGCCCCAGCATTTT. Its translation: CASSLSTGNGYQPQHF.

V gene TRBV7-2 combines with J gene TRBJ2-1, with D unresolved. Germline values: CDR1 SGHTA, CDR2 FQGNSA. The V end lost 1 base, the J end lost 4 bases, and 11 bases lay between the germline ends. The CDR3 is made up of 15 amino acids. The CDR3 DNA is TGTGCCAGCAGCTTAGATTCACCTAGATACAATGAGCAGTTCTTC. Translating gives CASSLDSPRYNEQFF.